The 22 T cell receptor beta chains listed next were all sequenced from one sample in a study of T cell clonality in common variable immunodeficiency (dated by TCRdb to the mid-2010s). Library preparation was by the immunoSEQ multiplex PCR assay. This immuneACCESS table, as held by TCRdb, lists in-frame sequences with V and J called but not all clones. Of the missing ones, under half trace to an unresolved V gene in checked studies; the others have no known cause. The data for this sample show approximately 20,000 clones, each detected more than once. The ten largest clones represent about 2.5% of the sample. No antigens are known for them. The study at large found these results: CVID TCRbeta sequences reportedly showed fewer deletions and N-nucleotide insertions and lacked highly modified clones with 13 or more V deletions.

The sequenced material came from peripheral blood mononuclear cells. Source of these receptors: a human donor with common variable immunodeficiency.

In the case of this clone: The read comes to an end 3 residues before the CDR3 does, leaving the germline J gene to fill in the end. This sequence joins TRBV2 and TRBJ2-7, with TRBD2 as a possible D gene (6 bases). This CDR3 contains 15 residues. V was cut by 6 bases and J by 0 bases, with 15 bases left in between. Germline CDR1 reads SNHLY; CDR2 reads FYNNEI. This CDR3 reads CASRPGLTSSYEQYF. Partial CDR3 DNA: TGTGCCAGCAGACCGGGACTTACGAGCTCCTACGAG.

This clone has at least ten counts. The read ends 3 residues shy of where the CDR3 ends; the end is completed using the germline J gene. This sequence joins TRBV12-5 and TRBJ2-5, with D uncertain. V shed 5 bases and J shed 2 bases, with 12 bases lying between them. CDR3 length: 14 residues. The V gene's germline CDR1 is LGHNT and CDR2 FRNRAP. The CDR3 reads CASGPHDSQETQYF. The CDR3 bases that were read are TGTGCTAGTGGTCCGCACGACTCACAAGAGACC. Drawing the rest from reference TRBV12-5 and TRBJ2-5, the complete variable domain is DARVTQTPRHKVTEMGQEVTMRCQPILGHNTVFWYRQTMMQGLELLAYFRNRAPLDDSGMPKDRFSAEMPDATLATLKIQPSEPRDSAVYFCASGPHDSQETQYFGPGTRLLVL.

This clone was recorded many times. The read falls 3 residues short of the CDR3 end, and the missing part is taken from the germline J gene. The genes are TRBV4-2 and TRBJ2-1; 8 positions agree with TRBD2. Germline trimming cut 7 bases from V and 7 bases from J; bases unmatched to any gene: 12. The CDR3 has 15 residues. Germline loops: CDR1 LGHNA, CDR2 YNFKEQ. Incomplete CDR3 DNA: TGTGCCAGCAACCGGGCCGGGGGGGAGGGGAATGAG. It codes for CASNRAGGEGNE. The entire CDR3 reads CASNRAGGEGNEQFF.

This clone was picked up many times. The CDR3 goes on 3 residues after the read ends, and that part is filled in from the germline J gene. This chain joins TRBV5-1 and TRBJ2-6, with TRBD2 identical over 9 bases. The germline V gene has CDR1 SGHRS and CDR2 YFSETQ. There are 17 residues in the CDR3. The junction had 5 bases not matched to a gene; V was cut back by 4 bases and J by 0 bases. CDR3 DNA, as far as it was read: TGCGCCAGCAGCATAGCGGGAGTTAGCTCTGGGGCCAACGTC. This encodes CASSIAGVSSGANV. The CDR3 in its entirety is CASSIAGVSSGANVLTF.

There are a few counts of this clone. The CDR3 extends 3 residues past the end of the read, so its final part is completed from the germline J gene. This chain links TRBV18 with TRBJ1-6; 8 nucleotides line up with TRBD1. The CDR3 covers 15 residues. Germline V CDR1 and CDR2: KGHSH, LQKENI. V gave up 3 bases and J gave up 7 bases; unmatched junction bases: 5. Partial CDR3 DNA: TGTGCCAGCTCACCTGGGACAGGCGTGAATTCACCC. This sequence encodes CASSPGTGVNSP. The whole CDR3 region reads CASSPGTGVNSPLHF.

Ten or more counts support this clone. The read falls 3 residues short of the CDR3 end, and the missing part is taken from the germline J gene. The chain has TRBV12-3 or TRBV12-4 and TRBJ2-5, with D possibly matching TRBD1 (6 bases). The V end was cut by 0 bases, the J end by 5 bases, with 13 bases between. CDR3 length: 15 residues. The part of the CDR3 DNA that was read is TGTGCCAGCAGTTTAGCGAACAGGGCGAGGGAGACC. This encodes CASSLANRARET. The entire CDR3 is CASSLANRARETQYF.

About this clone: The sequence runs out 3 residues before the end of the CDR3; the remainder is reconstructed from the germline J gene. The chain recombines TRBV20-1 with TRBJ2-3; TRBD2 might be the D (6 bases). CDR1 and CDR2 from the germline V gene are DFQATT and SNEGSKA (reference sequence). This CDR3 spans 16 amino acids. Trimming left V 7 bases short and J 2 bases short, with 22 bases between. CDR3 DNA, as far as it was read: TGCAGTGTAGCGGAGCTGAGGAGGTCTTACACAGATACG. This translates into CSVAELRRSYTDT. The whole CDR3 is CSVAELRRSYTDTQYF.

This clone was counted at least ten times. The missing CDR3 end, 3 residues past where the read stops, is filled in from the germline J gene. The chain is built from TRBV6-7 and TRBJ1-2; 7 nucleotides line up with TRBD1. TRBV6-7 is treated as an ORF (open reading frame) with a function not yet certain. CDR3 length: 16 amino acids. V was clipped by 2 bases and J by 3 bases; unmatched bases: 9. Incomplete CDR3 DNA: TGTGCCAGCAGTTACCCCGGGACAGACAACTACTATGGC. Encoded protein: CASSYPGTDNYYG. Given in full, the CDR3 is CASSYPGTDNYYGYTF.

This clone was seen repeatedly, ten times or more. This CDR3 is CASSPPGFQPQHF. The DNA read from the CDR3 is TGTGCCAGCTCACCCCCAGGGTTTCAGCCC. The chain uses TRBV18 and TRBJ1-5; D is possibly TRBD1 (5 bases). With the read ending 3 residues before the CDR3 end, the germline J gene is used to fill in that end. From germline, CDR1 is KGHSH and CDR2 LQKENI. Trimming pared 3 bases from V and 6 bases from J, leaving 9 bases between. The CDR3 is made up of 13 amino acids. The variable domain in full, with the rest retrieved from reference TRBV18 and TRBJ1-5, is NAGVMQNPRHLVRRRGQEARLRCSPMKGHSHVYWYRQLPEEGLKFMVYLQKENIIDESGMPKERFSAEFPKEGPSILRIQQVVRGDSAAYFCASSPPGFQPQHFGDGTRLSIL.

Many counts were recorded for this clone. The read falls 3 residues short of the CDR3 end, and the missing part is taken from the germline J gene. The J gene is TRBJ1-5, the V gene TRBV18; D unresolved. This CDR3 is built from 13 residues. Trimming took 6 bases from V and 0 from J, leaving 6 bases between them. Germline V gene data show CDR1 as KGHSH and CDR2 as LQKENI. The sequenced part of the CDR3 DNA is TGTGCCAGCTCCCAAAATAGCAATCAGCCC. Translation gives CASSQNSNQP. The full-length CDR3 reads as CASSQNSNQPQHF.

This clone was detected ten times or more. The CDR3 is cut off 3 residues early in the read; its end comes from the germline J gene. This chain links TRBV18 with TRBJ1-1; tentative D call: TRBD1 (6 bases). The CDR3 has 15 residues. The V gene lost 3 bases and the J gene lost 1 base, with 12 bases spanning the gap. Germline V lookup: CDR1 KGHSH, CDR2 LQKENI. CDR3 amino acids: CASSPADSPNTEAFF. CDR3 DNA (partial): TGTGCCAGCTCACCGGCGGACAGCCCGAACACTGAA.

On this clone: The CDR3 is cut off 3 residues early in the read; its end comes from the germline J gene. The gene calls are TRBV11-2 and TRBJ1-2, with D possibly TRBD1 on 6 matching bases. CDR1 SGHAT and CDR2 FQNNGV come from the germline V gene. The CDR3 loop spans 15 amino acids. The sequenced CDR3 bases are TGTGCCAGCAGCTTAGGGGGACACTCGTCCTACGAG. Residues: CASSLGGHSSYE. The complete CDR3 sequence is CASSLGGHSSYEYTF.

With respect to this clone: From the germline J gene comes the end of the CDR3, since the read stops 3 residues before it. The chain is built from TRBV19 and TRBJ1-3, with 8 nucleotides matching TRBD1. The V gene end was trimmed by 7 bases and the J gene end by 4 bases; junction bases not matched to a gene: 0. The CDR3 has 12 residues. Germline V lookup: CDR1 LNHDA, CDR2 SQIVND (reference sequence). CDR3 DNA (partial): TGTGCCAGTACAGGGGGCGGAAACACC. This sequence encodes CASTGGGNT. The CDR3 in full is CASTGGGNTIYF.

This clone came up many times. The read terminates 3 residues before the CDR3 end, so the remaining end is supplied by the germline J gene. The chain joins TRBV29-1 to TRBJ2-7, with a possible D match to TRBD2 (6 bases). Germline loops: CDR1 SQVTM, CDR2 ANQGSEA. Trimming shortened V by 0 bases and J by 5 bases, and 14 bases separated the two germline ends. The CDR3 spans 14 residues. The CDR3: CSVEEGRTINEQYF. Incomplete CDR3 DNA: TGCAGCGTTGAAGAAGGGCGGACTATAAACGAG.

This clone was picked up many times. The read comes to an end 3 residues before the CDR3 does, leaving the germline J gene to fill in the end. The J gene is TRBJ2-7, the V gene TRBV10-1; 12 nucleotides match TRBD2. The CDR3 length is 15 residues. V lost 3 bases to trimming and J lost 3 bases; unmatched junction nucleotides: 3. CDR1 and CDR2 (germline): WNHNN, SYGVQD (reference sequence). The CDR3 here is CASSDPTSGGYEQYF. CDR3 DNA, as far as it was read: TGCGCCAGCAGTGACCCGACTAGCGGGGGCTACGAG.

There are many counts of this clone. Read data end 3 residues before the CDR3 end; the end is taken from the germline J gene. The chain carries TRBV14 and TRBJ1-2; D gene uncertain. Germline loops: CDR1 SGHDN, CDR2 FVKESK. The CDR3 is made up of 13 amino acids. The CDR3 protein is CASSQAVSLGYTF. The covered CDR3 bases are TGTGCCAGCAGCCAAGCGGTCTCCTTGGGC.

This clone was picked up a small number of times. Sequencing ends 3 residues short of the CDR3 end; the germline J gene provides the rest. The V and J genes are TRBV11-2 and TRBJ2-2, with 8 bases aligning to TRBD1. V gave up 5 bases and J gave up 3 bases; unmatched junction bases: 2. Germline lookup yields CDR1 SGHAT and CDR2 FQNNGV. The CDR3 extends over 14 amino acids. The CDR3 DNA, read in part, is TGTGCCAGCAGCCTGGACAGGGACACCGGGGAG. Protein product: CASSLDRDTGE. The whole CDR3 protein reads CASSLDRDTGELFF. The full variable domain, rest sourced from reference TRBV11-2 and TRBJ2-2, is EAGVAQSPRYKIIEKRQSVAFWCNPISGHATLYWYQQILGQGPKLLIQFQNNGVVDDSQLPKDRFSAERLKGVDSTLKIQPAKLEDSAVYLCASSLDRDTGELFFGEGSRLTVL.

This clone was seen at least ten times. The read ends 3 residues early relative to the CDR3; the germline J gene fills the gap. This sequence joins TRBV29-1 and TRBJ2-5; maybe TRBD2 (6 bases). V lost 7 bases and J 2 bases, leaving 14 bases between the germline ends. CDR1 and CDR2 from the germline V gene are SQVTM and ANQGSEA. This CDR3 has 13 amino acids. CDR3: CSARNLAQETQYF. Incomplete CDR3 DNA: TGCAGCGCGAGAAACCTAGCGCAAGAGACC.

To note about this clone: The read ends 3 residues shy of where the CDR3 ends; the end is completed using the germline J gene. The genes are TRBV20-1 and TRBJ2-7; 7 bases line up with TRBD2. The CDR3 is 13 amino acids. Germline V gene sequence: CDR1 DFQATT, CDR2 SNEGSKA (reference sequence). V shed 1 base, J shed 2 bases, and the junction held 2 bases outside the gene matches. The CDR3 is CSARGGGPYEQYF. Incomplete CDR3 DNA: TGCAGTGCTAGAGGGGGGGGACCCTACGAG.

This clone was picked up many times. The read gets to within 3 residues of the CDR3 end, and the germline J gene fills in the rest. This chain uses TRBV28 with TRBJ1-6; 8 positions agree with TRBD1. In germline, CDR1 is MDHEN, CDR2 SYDVKM. CDR3 length: 16 amino acids. This chain's CDR3 is CATINSLGQGAFTLHF. The sequenced CDR3 bases are TGTGCCACCATAAACTCCCTCGGACAGGGCGCTTTCACC.

As for this clone: The read ends 3 residues before the CDR3 terminus; that terminus is restored from the germline J gene. The chain has TRBV5-7 and TRBJ1-2, with 7 bases identical to TRBD1. TRBV5-7 is given ORF status, its function remaining uncertain. V lost 2 bases to trimming and J lost 6 bases; unmatched junction nucleotides: 10. This CDR3 contains 15 residues. The CDR3 region is CASSFEADRADGYTF. The CDR3 DNA, read in part, is TGTGCCAGCAGCTTCGAGGCCGACAGGGCAGATGGC.

Many counts were recorded for this clone. The read falls 3 residues short of the CDR3 end, and the missing part is taken from the germline J gene. This rearrangement joins TRBV6-2 or TRBV6-3 to TRBJ2-3; tentative D call: TRBD1 (5 bases). Germline lookup yields CDR1 MNHEY and CDR2 SVGEGT. The CDR3 length is 13 residues. V lost 10 bases, J lost 2 bases, and 13 bases lay in between. CDR3 amino acids: CAIGQDNTDTQYF. CDR3 DNA, as far as it was read: TGTGCCATAGGACAAGACAACACAGATACG.